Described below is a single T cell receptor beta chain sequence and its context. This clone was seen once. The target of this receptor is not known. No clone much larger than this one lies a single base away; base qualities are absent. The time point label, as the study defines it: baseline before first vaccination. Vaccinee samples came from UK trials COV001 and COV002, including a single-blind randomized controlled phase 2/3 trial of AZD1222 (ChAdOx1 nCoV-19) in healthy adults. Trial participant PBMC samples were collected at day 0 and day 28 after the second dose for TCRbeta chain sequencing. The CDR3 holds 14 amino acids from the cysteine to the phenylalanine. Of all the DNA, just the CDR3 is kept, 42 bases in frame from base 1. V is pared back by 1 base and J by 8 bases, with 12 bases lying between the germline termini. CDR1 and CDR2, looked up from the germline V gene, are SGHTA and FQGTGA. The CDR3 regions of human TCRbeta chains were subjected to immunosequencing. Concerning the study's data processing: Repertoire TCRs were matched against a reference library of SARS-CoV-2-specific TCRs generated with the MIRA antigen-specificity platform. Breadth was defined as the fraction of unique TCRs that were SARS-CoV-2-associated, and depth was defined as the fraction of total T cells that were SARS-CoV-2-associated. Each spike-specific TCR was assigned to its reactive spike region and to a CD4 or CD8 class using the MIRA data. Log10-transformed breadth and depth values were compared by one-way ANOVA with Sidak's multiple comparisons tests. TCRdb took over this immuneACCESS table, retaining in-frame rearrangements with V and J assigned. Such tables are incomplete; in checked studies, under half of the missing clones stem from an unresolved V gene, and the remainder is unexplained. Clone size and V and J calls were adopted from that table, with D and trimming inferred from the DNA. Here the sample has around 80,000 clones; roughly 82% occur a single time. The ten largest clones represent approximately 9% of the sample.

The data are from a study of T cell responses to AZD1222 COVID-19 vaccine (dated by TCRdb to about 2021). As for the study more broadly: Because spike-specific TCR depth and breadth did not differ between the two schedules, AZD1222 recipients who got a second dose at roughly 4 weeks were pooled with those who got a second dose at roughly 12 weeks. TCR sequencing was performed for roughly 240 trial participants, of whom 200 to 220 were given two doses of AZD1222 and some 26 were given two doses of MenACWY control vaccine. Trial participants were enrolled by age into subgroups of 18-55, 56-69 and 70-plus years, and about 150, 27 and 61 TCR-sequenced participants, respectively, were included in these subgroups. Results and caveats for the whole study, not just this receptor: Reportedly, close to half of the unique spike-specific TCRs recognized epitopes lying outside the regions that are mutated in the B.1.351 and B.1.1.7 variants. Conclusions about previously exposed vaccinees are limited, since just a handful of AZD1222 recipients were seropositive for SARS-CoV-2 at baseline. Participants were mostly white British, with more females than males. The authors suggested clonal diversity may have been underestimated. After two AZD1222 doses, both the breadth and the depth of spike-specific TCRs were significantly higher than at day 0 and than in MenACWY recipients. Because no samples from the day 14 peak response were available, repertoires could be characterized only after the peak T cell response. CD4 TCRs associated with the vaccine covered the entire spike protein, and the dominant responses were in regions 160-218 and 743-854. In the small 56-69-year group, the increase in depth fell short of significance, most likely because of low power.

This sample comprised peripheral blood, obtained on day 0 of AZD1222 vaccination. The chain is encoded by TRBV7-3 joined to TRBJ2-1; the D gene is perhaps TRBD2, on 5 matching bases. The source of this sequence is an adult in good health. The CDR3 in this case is CASSLRSEVDEQFF. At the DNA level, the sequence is TGTGCCAGCAGCTTAAGGTCGGAGGTGGATGAGCAGTTCTTC.